What follows describes a single TCR beta chain. For every donor, a draw yielded around 9.4 milliliters of peripheral blood. The CDR3 runs 15 residues. Germline CDR1 reads PRHDT; CDR2 reads FYEKMQ (reference sequence). The J segment lost 5 bases and the V segment lost 5 bases, leaving 11 bases of the junction unmatched. This sample is part of a study of blood T cells in healthy people across ages. Next came a second PCR, run for about 6 to 12 cycles, which used a sample-barcoded 5' primer along with a J-beta primer mix. One entry per CDR3 protein, called by TCRdb with MiXCR from the 5' RACE reads. The sample lists about 780,000 distinct CDR3 sequences; around a quarter were seen once. These records were also assigned to another study, of T cells of mothers and their children.

The rearrangement joins TRBV13 to TRBJ2-7; 8 positions match TRBD1. Sequencing used blood. The TCR sequence derives from a boy between 10 and 17 years old in good health. CDR3 DNA sequence: TGTGCCAGCAGCCAGAGACAGGGGAGTTACGACGAGCAGTACTTC. This codes for CASSQRQGSYDEQYF.